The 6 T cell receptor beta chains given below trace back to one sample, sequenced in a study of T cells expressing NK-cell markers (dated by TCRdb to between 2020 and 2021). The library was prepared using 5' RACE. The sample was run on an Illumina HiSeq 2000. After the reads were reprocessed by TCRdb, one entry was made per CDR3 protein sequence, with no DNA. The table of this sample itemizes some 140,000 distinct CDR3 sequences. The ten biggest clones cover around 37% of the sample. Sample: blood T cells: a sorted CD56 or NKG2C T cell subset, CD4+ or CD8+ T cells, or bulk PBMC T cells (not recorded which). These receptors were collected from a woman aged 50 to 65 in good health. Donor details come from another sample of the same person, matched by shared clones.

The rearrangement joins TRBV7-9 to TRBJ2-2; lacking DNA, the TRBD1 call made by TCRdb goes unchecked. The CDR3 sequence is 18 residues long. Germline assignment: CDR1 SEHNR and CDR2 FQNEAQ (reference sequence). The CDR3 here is CASSPLTNRGSGTGELFF.

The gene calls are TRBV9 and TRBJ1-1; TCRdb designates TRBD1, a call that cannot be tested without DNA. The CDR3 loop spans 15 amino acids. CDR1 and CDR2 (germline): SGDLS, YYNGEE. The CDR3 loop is CASSGGGEMNTEAFF.

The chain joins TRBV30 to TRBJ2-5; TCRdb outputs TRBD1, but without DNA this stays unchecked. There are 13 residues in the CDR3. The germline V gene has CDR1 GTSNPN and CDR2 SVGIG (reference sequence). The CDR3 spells CAWRGEGSETQYF.

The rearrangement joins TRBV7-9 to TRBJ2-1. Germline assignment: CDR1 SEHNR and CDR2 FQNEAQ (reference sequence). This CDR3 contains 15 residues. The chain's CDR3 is CASTLTGDLYNEQFF.

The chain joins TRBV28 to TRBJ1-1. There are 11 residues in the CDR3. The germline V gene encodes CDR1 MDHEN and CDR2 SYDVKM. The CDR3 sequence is CASSLYNEAFF. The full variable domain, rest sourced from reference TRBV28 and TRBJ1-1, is DVKVTQSSRYLVKRTGEKVFLECVQDMDHENMFWYRQDPGLGLRLIYFSYDVKMKEKGDIPEGYSVSREKKERFSLILESASTNQTSMYLCASSLYNEAFFGQGTRLTVV.

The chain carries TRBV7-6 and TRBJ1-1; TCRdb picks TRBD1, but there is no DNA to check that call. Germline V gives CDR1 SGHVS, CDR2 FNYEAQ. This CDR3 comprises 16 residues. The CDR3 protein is CASSLDLGGRNTEAFF.